Following are 2 T cell receptor beta chains from one sample sequenced in a study of T-cell memory formation after mild COVID-19 (TCRdb year 2021). Library preparation used 5' RACE. The run used an Illumina NovaSeq 6000. TCRdb reanalyzed the raw reads on its own, using fastp at Q25 for trimming and MiXCR for clone calling, and kept in-frame beta chains. CDR3 protein sequences are deduplicated, and each keeps its most common genes and DNA. This sample has 300,000 to 350,000 distinct CDR3 sequences in its table, and approximately 20% of those were observed once. Of the sample, around 20% is held by the ten largest clones. Sequencing used PBMCs or a T cell subset sorted from them (not recorded which). The source of these receptors is a man between 18 and 35 years old who had mild COVID-19 (a few samples of this study predate the infection). The sample titles of this study are shuffled in the database, so cell type and time point are left out; the donor was told from shared clones.

The V call is TRBV20-1, the J call TRBJ2-7; 8 bases are a match to TRBD1. Per germline, CDR1 DFQATT and CDR2 SNEGSKA (reference sequence). CDR3 length: 13 residues. V shed 5 bases, J shed 5 bases, and the junction held 8 bases outside the gene matches. CDR3 protein: CSALDRVRDEQYV. The CDR3 DNA reads as TGCAGTGCTTTGGACAGGGTGCGTGACGAGCAGTACGTC.

The chain has TRBV7-2 and TRBJ1-2; the D is unclear. This CDR3 is built from 14 residues. V was shortened by 5 bases and J by 7 bases, with 17 bases between the two germline ends. Germline values: CDR1 SGHTA, CDR2 FQGNSA. The CDR3, as DNA: TGTGCCAGCAGCCCCCCGTCGGTGCTAGGTGGCTACACCTTC. Translating gives CASSPPSVLGGYTF.